Listed below are T cell receptor beta chains from one sample, sequenced in a study of blood T cell repertoires in COVID-19. Produced via immunoSEQ multiplex PCR; TCRdb's table is partial and in-frame only. The sample records roughly 120,000 clones, over 60% being singletons. The sample taken for sequencing was peripheral blood. The receptors were gathered from an elderly woman with acute or convalescent COVID-19. Both conserved end residues are part of each CDR3. The D gene is left open where the match is weak. Not every row has a clone size; where given, it reads once, few, many or a size class.

J | V | D | length | size | DNA | CDR3
TRBJ2-7 | TRBV10-2 | NA | 14 | few | TGCGCCAGCAGACAGGCGGCGAGCTCCTACGAGCAGTACTTC | CASRQAASSYEQYF
TRBJ1-1 | TRBV29-1 | NA | 12 | NA | TGCAGCGTTGGGACAGCGAACACTGAAGCTTTCTTT | CSVGTANTEAFF
TRBJ1-1 | TRBV5-1 | TRBD1 | 16 | few | TGCGCCAGCAGCCCGGGGACAGGGAGGTTCGACACTGAAGCTTTCTTT | CASSPGTGRFDTEAFF
TRBJ2-7 | TRBV9 | TRBD1 | 14 | once | TGTGCCAGCAGCTTCGGACAGGCGAGGAACGAGCAGTACTTC | CASSFGQARNEQYF
TRBJ2-3 | TRBV9 | NA | 16 | NA | TGTGCCAGCAGCGTAAGGGGGGGTCCGCCCACAGATACGCAGTATTTT | CASSVRGGPPTDTQYF
TRBJ2-7 | TRBV7-9 | TRBD1 | 16 | NA | TGTGCCAGCAGCCAGAGATGGACAGGACGGTCCTACGAGCAGTACTTC | CASSQRWTGRSYEQYF
TRBJ1-2 | TRBV2 | NA | 13 | NA | TGTGCCAGCCTCGACAGTCCGAACTATGGCTACACCTTC | CASLDSPNYGYTF
TRBJ1-5 | TRBV6-2/TRBV6-3 | NA | 14 | once | TGTGCCAGCAGTTACTCCAGGGGAAGACAGCCCCAGCATTTT | CASSYSRGRQPQHF
TRBJ2-2 | TRBV7-2 | NA | 15 | many | TGTGCCAGCAGCTTAGAGGGCAGAGGGACCGGGGAGCTGTTTTTT | CASSLEGRGTGELFF
TRBJ2-5 | TRBV4-2 | NA | 12 | NA | TGTGCATCACAGGGACCGGGGGAGACCCAGTACTTC | CASQGPGETQYF
TRBJ1-5 | TRBV3-1/TRBV3-2 | NA | 14 | few | TGTGCCAGCAGCCGGTCGGAGACGGATCAGCCCCAGCATTTT | CASSRSETDQPQHF
TRBJ2-5 | TRBV7-2 | TRBD2 | 17 | NA | TGTGCCAGCAGCGCTACTAGCGGGAGGTTGTCGACGGAGACCCAGTACTTC | CASSATSGRLSTETQYF
TRBJ2-7 | TRBV11-2 | NA | 15 | NA | TGTGCCAGCAGCGCAGCAGGGATGGGCTCCTACGAGCAGTACTTC | CASSAAGMGSYEQYF
TRBJ2-6 | TRBV2 | NA | 16 | NA | TGTGCCAGCAGCCAAAGACAGCTCCCTGGGGCCAACGTCCTGACTTTC | CASSQRQLPGANVLTF
TRBJ1-2 | TRBV15 | TRBD1 | 13 | once | TGTGCCACCAGCAGACGAACAGGGGACGGCTACACCTTC | CATSRRTGDGYTF
TRBJ2-7 | TRBV11-2 | TRBD1 | 16 | NA | TGTGCCAGCAGCTTAGATCGGGAGACAGGGGTATACGAGCAGTACTTC | CASSLDRETGVYEQYF
TRBJ1-3 | TRBV4-1 | NA | 16 | once | TGCGCCAGCAGCCGAGGGGGACCGGACTCTGGAAACACCATATATTTT | CASSRGGPDSGNTIYF
TRBJ2-7 | TRBV28 | TRBD1 | 15 | NA | TGTGCCAGCAGTTTAGGGGGACAGGTATCCTACGAGCAGTACTTC | CASSLGGQVSYEQYF
TRBJ1-4 | TRBV12-3/TRBV12-4 | TRBD1 | 13 | NA | TGTGCCAGTACGGGACAGCAGAATGAAAAACTGTTTTTT | CASTGQQNEKLFF
TRBJ2-7 | TRBV2 | TRBD1 | 14 | NA | TGTGCCAGCAGTGACAGGGGGAGCCCCTACGAGCAGTACTTC | CASSDRGSPYEQYF
TRBJ1-5 | TRBV7-8 | NA | 14 | few | TGTGCCAGCAGCTTAGCGGACAGTAATCAGCCCCAGCATTTT | CASSLADSNQPQHF
TRBJ2-1 | TRBV7-2 | NA | 14 | once | TGTGCCAGCAGCTCTCAGGGCATACAAGCGGGGCAGTTCTTC | CASSSQGIQAGQFF
TRBJ2-2 | TRBV10-3 | TRBD1 | 14 | NA | TGTGCCATCACCCCCGGACAGGGGGCCGGGGAGCTGTTTTTT | CAITPGQGAGELFF
TRBJ2-1 | TRBV4-2 | TRBD2 | 16 | NA | TGTGCCAGCAGCCATGCCCTAGCGGGAGGGCCGGATGAGCAGTTCTTC | CASSHALAGGPDEQFF
TRBJ2-1 | TRBV11-2 | TRBD2 | 14 | few | TGTGCCAGCAGCTGGACTAGCGGGAGCGCTGAGCAGTTCTTC | CASSWTSGSAEQFF
TRBJ2-2 | TRBV7-2 | TRBD2 | 16 | once | TGTGCCAGCAGCTTATCGGAGCGGGGGGGCTTCGGGGAGCTGTTTTTT | CASSLSERGGFGELFF
TRBJ1-2 | TRBV7-9 | NA | 16 | NA | TGTGCCAGCAGCTTAGACGCGCGGCCGGCCTTATATGGCTACACCTTC | CASSLDARPALYGYTF
TRBJ1-2 | TRBV4-1 | NA | 14 | NA | TGCGCCAGCAGCCAAGATCCAGGTGATTATGGCTACACCTTC | CASSQDPGDYGYTF
TRBJ2-7 | TRBV5-1 | TRBD1 | 14 | NA | TGCGCCAGCAGCTTGGGGACAGGGTCCCACGAGCAGTACTTC | CASSLGTGSHEQYF
TRBJ2-3 | TRBV10-3 | TRBD1 | 13 | NA | TGTGCCACCGGGACAGGGGCCACAGATACGCAGTATTTT | CATGTGATDTQYF
TRBJ2-5 | TRBV5-1 | NA | 17 | few | TGCGCCAGCAGCCTCACCGACCCGCGGGGTACCGGAGAGACCCAGTACTTC | CASSLTDPRGTGETQYF
TRBJ2-1 | TRBV7-2 | NA | 15 | NA | TGTGCCAGCAGCTTAGGACCGGGAACCTACAATGAGCAGTTCTTC | CASSLGPGTYNEQFF
TRBJ2-7 | TRBV18 | NA | 14 | NA | TGTGCCAGCTCACCTACAGGGAACGGCGGCGAGCAGTACTTC | CASSPTGNGGEQYF
TRBJ2-7 | TRBV24-1 | TRBD2 | 17 | few | TGTGCCACCAGTGATTTCCCAAGCGGGGGGGCCGCCGACGAGCAGTACTTC | CATSDFPSGGAADEQYF
TRBJ1-2 | TRBV28 | NA | 16 | NA | TGTGCCAGCAGCCCCCCCCTGGAGGGGATGGTCTATGGCTACACCTTC | CASSPPLEGMVYGYTF
TRBJ1-1 | TRBV5-6 | TRBD1 | 14 | NA | TGTGCCAGCAGCTTCGGACAGGGTGGCACTGAAGCTTTCTTT | CASSFGQGGTEAFF
TRBJ2-7 | TRBV25-1 | TRBD1 | 14 | NA | TGTGCCAGCAGGCTGACAGGGGGCGTCTACGAGCAGTACTTC | CASRLTGGVYEQYF
TRBJ2-2 | TRBV24-1 | TRBD1 | 14 | NA | TGTGCCACCAGTGCCCCGGGACAGGGGAGGGAGCTGTTTTTT | CATSAPGQGRELFF
TRBJ1-1 | TRBV9 | NA | 14 | NA | TGTGCCAGCAGCCCGACGACAGCAAACACTGAAGCTTTCTTT | CASSPTTANTEAFF
TRBJ2-2 | TRBV19 | NA | 15 | NA | TGTGCCAGTAGTATAAGCAGGGGGAACACCGGGGAGCTGTTTTTT | CASSISRGNTGELFF
TRBJ1-1 | TRBV5-1 | NA | 13 | NA | TGCGCCAGCAGCCGACAGTTAGGGACTGAAGCTTTCTTT | CASSRQLGTEAFF
TRBJ2-3 | TRBV12-5 | TRBD2 | 16 | NA | TGTGCTAGTGGTTTGGGTAGCGGGGCCCCGGAAGATACGCAGTATTTT | CASGLGSGAPEDTQYF
TRBJ2-3 | TRBV24-1 | TRBD1 | 15 | once | TGTGCCACCAGTGACCCGACAGGGTTCCCAGATACGCAGTATTTT | CATSDPTGFPDTQYF
TRBJ2-7 | TRBV7-6 | TRBD1 | 15 | few | TGTGCCAGCAGCTTATTCCCGGACAGGGAATACGAGCAGTACTTC | CASSLFPDREYEQYF
TRBJ2-2 | TRBV5-1 | NA | 16 | NA | TGCGCCACTACAAATCCGGGACATTCTTCCGGCGGGGAGCTGTTTTTT | CATTNPGHSSGGELFF